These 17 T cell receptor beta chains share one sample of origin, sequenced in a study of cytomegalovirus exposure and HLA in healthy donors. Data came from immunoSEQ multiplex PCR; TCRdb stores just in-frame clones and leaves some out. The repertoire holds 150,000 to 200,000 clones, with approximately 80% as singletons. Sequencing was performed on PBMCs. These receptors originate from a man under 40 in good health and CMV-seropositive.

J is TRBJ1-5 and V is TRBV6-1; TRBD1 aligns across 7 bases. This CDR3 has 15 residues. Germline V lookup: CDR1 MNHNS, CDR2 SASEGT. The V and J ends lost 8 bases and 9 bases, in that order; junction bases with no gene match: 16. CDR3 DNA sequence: TGTGCCAGCCTACCGACAGGGCATAGAAACGGGCCCCAGCATTTT. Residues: CASLPTGHRNGPQHF.

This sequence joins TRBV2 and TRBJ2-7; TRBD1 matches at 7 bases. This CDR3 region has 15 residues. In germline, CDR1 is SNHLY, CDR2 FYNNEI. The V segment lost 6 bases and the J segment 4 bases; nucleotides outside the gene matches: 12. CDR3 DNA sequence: TGTGCCAGCAGCCACGACAGGGCCAAGGGGTACGAGCAGTACTTC. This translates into CASSHDRAKGYEQYF.

The CDR3 DNA is TGCGCCAGCAGGGGTGGACAGGGGGCCGATGGCTACACCTTC. Its translation: CASRGGQGADGYTF. This chain joins TRBV5-1 and TRBJ1-2, with TRBD1 identical over 11 bases. This CDR3 region has 14 residues. Trimming cost V 5 bases and J 6 bases; bases outside gene matches: 6. Germline CDR1 reads SGHRS; CDR2 reads YFSETQ.

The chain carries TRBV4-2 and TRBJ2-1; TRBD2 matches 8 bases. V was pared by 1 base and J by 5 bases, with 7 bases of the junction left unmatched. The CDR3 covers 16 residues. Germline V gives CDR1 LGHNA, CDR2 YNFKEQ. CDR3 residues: CASSQGPIAGNNEQFF. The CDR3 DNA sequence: TGTGCCAGCAGCCAAGGGCCAATAGCGGGGAACAATGAGCAGTTCTTC.

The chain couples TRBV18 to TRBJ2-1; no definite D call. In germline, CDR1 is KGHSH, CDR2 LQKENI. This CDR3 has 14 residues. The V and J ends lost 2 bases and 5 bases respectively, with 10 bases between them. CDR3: CASSPATFNNEQFF. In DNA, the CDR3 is TGTGCCAGCTCACCAGCGACTTTCAACAATGAGCAGTTCTTC.

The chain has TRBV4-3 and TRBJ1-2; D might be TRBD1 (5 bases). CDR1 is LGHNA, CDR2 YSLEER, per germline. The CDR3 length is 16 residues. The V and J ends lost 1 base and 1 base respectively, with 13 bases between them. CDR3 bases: TGCGCCAGCAGCCAAGTTTGGGGGGATATTAACTATGGCTACACCTTC. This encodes CASSQVWGDINYGYTF.

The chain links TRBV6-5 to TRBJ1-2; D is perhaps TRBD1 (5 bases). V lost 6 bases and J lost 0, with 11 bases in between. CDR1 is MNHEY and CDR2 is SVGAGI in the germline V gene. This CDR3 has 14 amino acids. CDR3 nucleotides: TGTGCCAGCAGCCAACAGGCAGCTAACTATGGCTACACCTTC. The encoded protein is CASSQQAANYGYTF.

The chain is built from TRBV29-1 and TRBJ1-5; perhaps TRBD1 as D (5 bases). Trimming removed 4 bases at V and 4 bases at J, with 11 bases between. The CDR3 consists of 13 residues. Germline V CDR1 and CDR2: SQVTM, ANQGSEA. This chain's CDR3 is CSVAGGINQPQHF. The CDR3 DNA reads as TGCAGCGTTGCGGGGGGGATTAATCAGCCCCAGCATTTT.

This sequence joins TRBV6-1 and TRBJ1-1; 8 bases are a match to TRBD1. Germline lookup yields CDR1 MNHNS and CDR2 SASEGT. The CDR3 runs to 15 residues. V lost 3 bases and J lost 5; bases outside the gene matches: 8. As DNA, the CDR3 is TGTGCCAGCAGTGATGGACAGGGAAAAGGGACTGAAGCTTTCTTT. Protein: CASSDGQGKGTEAFF.

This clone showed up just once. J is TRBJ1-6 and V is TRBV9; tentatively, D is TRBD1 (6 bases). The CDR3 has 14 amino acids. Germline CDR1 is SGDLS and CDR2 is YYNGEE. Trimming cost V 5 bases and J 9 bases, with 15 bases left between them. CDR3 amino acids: CASSLGQRFSPLHF. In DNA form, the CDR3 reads TGTGCCAGCAGTCTCGGACAGCGCTTTTCACCCCTCCACTTT.

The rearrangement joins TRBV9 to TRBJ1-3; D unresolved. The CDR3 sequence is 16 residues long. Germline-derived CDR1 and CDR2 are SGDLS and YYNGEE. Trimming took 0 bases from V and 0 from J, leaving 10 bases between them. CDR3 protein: CASSVAEGFSGNTIYF. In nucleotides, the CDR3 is TGTGCCAGCAGCGTAGCTGAGGGATTCTCTGGAAACACCATATATTTT. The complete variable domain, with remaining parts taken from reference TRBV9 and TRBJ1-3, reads DSGVTQTPKHLITATGQRVTLRCSPRSGDLSVYWYQQSLDQGLQFLIQYYNGEERAKGNILERFSAQQFPDLHSELNLSSLELGDSALYFCASSVAEGFSGNTIYFGEGSWLTVV.

The CDR3 DNA follows: TGTGCCAGCAGCCACCCCATTGAAGAGGGCGAGCAGTACTTC. Its protein product is CASSHPIEEGEQYF. The chain uses TRBV5-5 and TRBJ2-7, with D tentatively TRBD2 (5 bases). The CDR3 extends over 14 amino acids. V was cut by 4 bases and J by 6 bases, with 17 bases left in between. Per the germline V gene, CDR1 is SGHKS and CDR2 is YYEKEE (reference sequence).

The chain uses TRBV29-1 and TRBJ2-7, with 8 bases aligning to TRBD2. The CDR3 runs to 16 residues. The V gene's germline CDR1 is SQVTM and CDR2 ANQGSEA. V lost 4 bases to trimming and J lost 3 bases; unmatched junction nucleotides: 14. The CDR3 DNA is TGCAGCGTTGTTCTTTCGGTCGGGGGGGCGGGCTACGAGCAGTACTTC. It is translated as CSVVLSVGGAGYEQYF.

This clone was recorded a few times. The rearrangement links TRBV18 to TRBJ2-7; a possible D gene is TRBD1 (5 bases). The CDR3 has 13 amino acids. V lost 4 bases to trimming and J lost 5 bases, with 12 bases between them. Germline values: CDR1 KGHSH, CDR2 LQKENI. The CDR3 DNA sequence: TGTGCCAGCTCACTACTAAGGGGCGACGAGCAGTACTTC. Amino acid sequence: CASSLLRGDEQYF.

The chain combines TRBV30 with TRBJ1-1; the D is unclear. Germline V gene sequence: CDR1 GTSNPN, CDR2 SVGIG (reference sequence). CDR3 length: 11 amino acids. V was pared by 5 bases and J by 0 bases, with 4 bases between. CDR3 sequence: CAWAVNTEAFF. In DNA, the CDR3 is TGTGCCTGGGCAGTGAACACTGAAGCTTTCTTT.

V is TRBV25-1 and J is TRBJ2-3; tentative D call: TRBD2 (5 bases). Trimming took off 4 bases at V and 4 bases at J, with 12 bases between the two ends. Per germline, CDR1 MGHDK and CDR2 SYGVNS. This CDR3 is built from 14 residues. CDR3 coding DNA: TGTGCCAGCAGTGGCAGAGGGTGGGCAGATACGCAGTATTTT. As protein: CASSGRGWADTQYF.

The CDR3 DNA reads as TGCGCCAGCAGCTTGGTTGCGGCGAGCTCCTACAATGAGCAGTTCTTC. Translated, it gives CASSLVAASSYNEQFF. The chain recombines TRBV5-1 with TRBJ2-1; D unclear. The CDR3 extends over 16 amino acids. V shed 0 bases and J shed 0 bases, with 10 bases lying between them. Germline V lookup: CDR1 SGHRS, CDR2 YFSETQ.